Listed below are T cell receptor beta chains from one sample, sequenced in a study of identical twins. TCRdb used MiXCR to reprocess the 5' RACE reads, holding one entry per CDR3 protein. There are 1.5 million to 2 million distinct CDR3 sequences in the sample; under 35% occur only once, and 0.27% lies in the top ten. The sequenced sample was cord blood. Receptor source: a newborn girl in good health. The CDR3 runs from the conserved cysteine through the conserved F or W. The D gene is left open where the match is weak. Part of the rows lack a size; the others show once, few, many or a class for expanded clones.

clone_size j_call v_call d_call cdr3_nt cdr3_aa
many TRBJ2-5 TRBV5-1 . TGCGCCAGCAGCTCTAGCTCTGGGGAGACCCAGTACTTC CASSSSSGETQYF
few TRBJ2-1 TRBV25-1 . TGTGCCAGCAGTTGGGTTTTCAATGAGCAGTTCTTC CASSWVFNEQFF
few TRBJ2-5 TRBV4-2 TRBD2 TGTGCCAGCAGCCAAGATCTAGCTAGCGGGACCAAAGAAGAGACCCAGTACTTC CASSQDLASGTKEETQYF
few TRBJ2-1 TRBV5-1 TRBD1 TGCGCCAGCAGCTTGAATCAGGGGGCAGCGAATGAGCAGTTCTTC CASSLNQGAANEQFF
. TRBJ1-4 TRBV28 TRBD1 TGTGCCAGCAGTCCATTCGACAGGGGGAGAGAAAAACTGTTTTTT CASSPFDRGREKLFF
. TRBJ2-5 TRBV6-1 TRBD2 TGTGCCAGCAGTAGATCTAGCGGGAGGCCCGGGTACAATGAGCAGTACTTC CASSRSSGRPGYNEQYF
. TRBJ2-4 TRBV6-6 TRBD2 TGTGCCAGCAGTTATTGGGGGCTAGCGGGAGCCAAAAACATTCAGTACTTC CASSYWGLAGAKNIQYF
once TRBJ2-1 TRBV9 . TGTGCCAGCAGCGCCGTCCAGGAGCCCTCCTACAATGAGCAGTTCTTC CASSAVQEPSYNEQFF
. TRBJ2-7 TRBV20-1 TRBD2 TGCAGTGCTAGAGATCGAACCGGGGGGGACGAGCAGTACTTC CSARDRTGGDEQYF
few TRBJ1-1 TRBV4-1 TRBD1 TGCGCCAGCAGCCAAGGGACAGGGGGAGAAGCTGAAGCTTTCTTT CASSQGTGGEAEAFF
many TRBJ1-5 TRBV12-3/TRBV12-4 . TGTGCCAGCAGCTTAGGCGGGACAAGCAATCAGCCCCAGCATTTT CASSLGGTSNQPQHF
few TRBJ1-5 TRBV12-3/TRBV12-4 . TGTGCCAGCAGTGTGAGGGGGCAGCCCCAGCATTTT CASSVRGQPQHF
. TRBJ2-7 TRBV27 TRBD2 TGTGCCAGCAGTTTCGGGAGGAACTCCTACGAGCAGTACTTC CASSFGRNSYEQYF
. TRBJ1-2 TRBV16 . TGTGCCAGCAGCCAAGGGTCCGACAGCTATGGCTACACCTTC CASSQGSDSYGYTF
few TRBJ2-1 TRBV19 TRBD1 TGTGCCAGTAGTATAGGAGGGGGCGCCTACAATGAGCAGTTCTTC CASSIGGGAYNEQFF
many TRBJ2-4 TRBV28 TRBD2 TGTGCCAGCAGTCCAGGACTAGCGGATAGGGCATTAGCCAAAAACATTCAGTACTTC CASSPGLADRALAKNIQYF
. TRBJ2-3 TRBV6-6 TRBD2 TGTGCCAGCAGTTTTCTTGCCGGGACTAGCGGGGGAGATACGCAGTATTTT CASSFLAGTSGGDTQYF
few TRBJ1-1 TRBV5-1 . TGCGCCAGCAGCTTGGCTACCCGGGCCCAAAAAGGGGACATTGGACATGAAGCTTTCTTT CASSLATRAQKGDIGHEAFF
. TRBJ1-2 TRBV10-3 . TGTGCCATCAGAGCCGACAGATTGTATGGCTACACCTTC CAIRADRLYGYTF
. TRBJ2-5 TRBV11-2 TRBD2 TGTGCCAGCAGCTTAATCCGGGGGCGCACTAGCGGGGGGGTTTACAATGAGCAGTACTTC CASSLIRGRTSGGVYNEQYF
. TRBJ2-5 TRBV5-4 TRBD1 TGTGCCAGCAGCGGGATCGGACAGGGTGGTGAGACCCAGTACTTC CASSGIGQGGETQYF
few TRBJ2-7 TRBV20-1 . TGCAGTGCTGAAAGGGGGGACTACGAGCAGTACTTC CSAERGDYEQYF
few TRBJ1-4 TRBV20-1 . TGCAGTGCATTCCCCGCCGGGACTTCAAATGAAAAACTGTTTTTT CSAFPAGTSNEKLFF
. TRBJ1-2 TRBV6-5 . TGTGCCGGCAGTTACTCGGTCTCGCAGAAGGGTGGCTACACCTTC CAGSYSVSQKGGYTF
. TRBJ2-5 TRBV27 . TGTGCCAGCAGTTTATCAAGGCAGGTCCCCCGGGAGCAGTACTTC CASSLSRQVPREQYF
few TRBJ1-4 TRBV5-1 . TGCGCCAGCAGCTTGGCAGGGTTTGGGTCTAATGAAAAACTGTTTTTT CASSLAGFGSNEKLFF
. TRBJ2-7 TRBV4-1 . TGCGCCAGTCCCCTCCTAACGACGGGCTACTACGAGCAGTACTTC CASPLLTTGYYEQYF
. TRBJ2-1 TRBV14 . TGTGCCAGCAGCCTCCAGACAGTTTCCTACAATGAGCAGTTCTTC CASSLQTVSYNEQFF
few TRBJ1-1 TRBV7-9 . TGCGCCAGCAGCTTTGGGGAGACTGAAGCTTTCTTT CASSFGETEAFF
few TRBJ2-7 TRBV3-1 . TGTGCCAGCAGCCAAGATCGGGGTATAGGCTACGAGCAGTACTTC CASSQDRGIGYEQYF
few TRBJ1-1 TRBV5-1 TRBD1 TGCGCCAGCAGCAAACAGGGGTTTGAAGCTTTCTTT CASSKQGFEAFF
. TRBJ2-3 TRBV6-1 . TGTGCCAGCAGGGAGGGTCACCAAGCGCCAGATACGCAGTATTTT CASREGHQAPDTQYF
. TRBJ2-1 TRBV20-1 TRBD2 TGCAGTGCTAGGAGGCGGGAGGGTGACAATGAGCAGTTCTTC CSARRREGDNEQFF
many TRBJ1-2 TRBV6-5 . TGTGCCAGCAGTTACCAGGGCTATGGCTACACCTTC CASSYQGYGYTF
. TRBJ1-2 TRBV12-3/TRBV12-4 . TGTACCAGCAGAGATTATGGCTACACCTTC CTSRDYGYTF
. TRBJ2-2 TRBV3-1 TRBD2 TGTGCCAGCAGCCAAGATCTACTTGGACTAGCGCCCAACACCGGGGAGCTGTTTTTT CASSQDLLGLAPNTGELFF
few TRBJ1-2 TRBV9 . TGTGCCACCAGCGTAGTGGGGGACTATGGCTACACCTTC CATSVVGDYGYTF
. TRBJ1-4 TRBV28 TRBD1 TGTGCCAGCAGTTTACCCCAAACCAGGGACAGCGAAAAACTGTTTTTT CASSLPQTRDSEKLFF
many TRBJ2-3 TRBV7-2 . TGTGCCAGCAGCTTAGGACTTTTCACAGATACGCAGTATTTT CASSLGLFTDTQYF
. TRBJ2-7 TRBV27 . TGTGTCAGCAGTTGGACGGGCTCCTACGAGCAGTACTTC CVSSWTGSYEQYF
. TRBJ2-2 TRBV4-1 . TGCGCCAGCAGCCAAGTATCTGCGGGACTGAACACCGGGGAGCTGTTTTTT CASSQVSAGLNTGELFF
few TRBJ2-1 TRBV9 TRBD1 TGTGCCAGTCGGGGACAGGATATCTACAATGAGCAGTTCTTC CASRGQDIYNEQFF
. TRBJ2-5 TRBV4-2 . TGTGCCAGCAGCCAAGAAGGGGAGCCACAAGAGACCCAGTACTTC CASSQEGEPQETQYF
. TRBJ1-6 TRBV28 . . CASSSSRAPFYNSPLHF
many TRBJ2-1 TRBV24-1 TRBD2 TGTGCCACCAGTGAGCCCCTTCCTAGCGGGAGGGCCGGATACAATGAGCAGTTCTTC CATSEPLPSGRAGYNEQFF
. TRBJ1-2 TRBV12-3/TRBV12-4 . TGTGCCAGCACCATACCGCGCTATGGCTACACCTTC CASTIPRYGYTF
. TRBJ1-1 TRBV12-5 . TGTGCTAGTGGTTTGGTACTCGGAGGAGGTTTGAACACTGAAGCTTTCTTT CASGLVLGGGLNTEAFF
. TRBJ2-5 TRBV10-3 . TGTGCCATCAGTGAAGGCGACCTAGGGGCCCAGTACTTC CAISEGDLGAQYF
. TRBJ1-5 TRBV2 . TGTGCCAGCACGGGGGAATTGACTGGTCAGCCCCAGCATTTT CASTGELTGQPQHF
. TRBJ2-5 TRBV20-1 TRBD2 TGCAGTGCTAGTGGGGGACTAGCGGGAAGAGAGCAGTACTTC CSASGGLAGREQYF
. TRBJ1-2 TRBV19 TRBD1 TGTGCCAGTATGCGACAGGGCGGTGGCTACACCTTC CASMRQGGGYTF
once TRBJ2-4 TRBV4-1 TRBD2 TGCGCCAGCAGCCAAGGGGGCGCTAGCGGGAGGAAAAACATTCAGTACTTC CASSQGGASGRKNIQYF
few TRBJ2-3 TRBV5-1 TRBD2 TGCGCCAGCAGCACGCTAGCGGGAGATACGCAGTATTTT CASSTLAGDTQYF
few TRBJ1-1 TRBV5-1 . TGCGCCAGCAGCTTGGTTGGGGCAGTGAACACTGAAGCTTTCTTT CASSLVGAVNTEAFF
. TRBJ2-3 TRBV28 . TGTGCCAGCAGTTTCCAGCGCCCTAGCGCAGATACGCAGTATTTT CASSFQRPSADTQYF
few TRBJ1-5 TRBV6-2/TRBV6-3 . TGTGCCAGCAAACCGGGCGCAGGGGGCAATCAGCCCCAGCATTTT CASKPGAGGNQPQHF
many TRBJ2-1 TRBV5-1 TRBD2 TGCGCCAGCAGTTTGGGAGACCCCGGGAGGGCTTTAGGTGAGCAGTTCTTC CASSLGDPGRALGEQFF
many TRBJ2-3 TRBV10-3 . TGTGCCATCGCGGCGTTTCTTACAGATACGCAGTATTTT CAIAAFLTDTQYF
few TRBJ2-7 TRBV27 TRBD2 TGTGCCAGCAGTATTAGCGGGGGAACCTCCTACGAGCAGTACTTC CASSISGGTSYEQYF
few TRBJ1-4 TRBV5-1 . TGCGCCAGCAGCTTGAGGGACGCAACTAATGAAAAACTGTTTTTT CASSLRDATNEKLFF